Listed here is a single TCR beta chain. Its specificity is unknown. The CDR3 length is 12 residues. V shed 5 bases and J 9 bases; nucleotides not matched to a gene: 4. The germline V gene encodes CDR1 SGHTA and CDR2 FQGTGA. This specimen comes from a study of blood T cells in healthy people across ages. Looking at the study overall: About one barcoded beta molecule per two T cells was captured by template switching. Points from the study as a whole: Roughly linearly, TCR beta diversity per million T cells fell as age increased.

Primed by a sample-barcoded 5' primer and a J-beta primer mix, a second PCR proceeded for about 7 to 12 cycles. Via MiXCR, TCRdb re-called the 5' RACE reads, giving one row per CDR3 protein. The sample contains roughly 1.5 million distinct CDR3 sequences, 42% of which appear only once. PBMCs, at least 6 million per sample, were isolated. The rearrangement uses TRBV7-3 and TRBJ2-1, with 7 positions matching TRBD2. This sequence originates from a woman in her late teens or twenties in good health. The sequencing input was blood. The chain's CDR3 is CASSNSGTEQFF. CDR3 coding DNA: TGTGCCAGCAGCAACAGCGGGACTGAGCAGTTCTTC.